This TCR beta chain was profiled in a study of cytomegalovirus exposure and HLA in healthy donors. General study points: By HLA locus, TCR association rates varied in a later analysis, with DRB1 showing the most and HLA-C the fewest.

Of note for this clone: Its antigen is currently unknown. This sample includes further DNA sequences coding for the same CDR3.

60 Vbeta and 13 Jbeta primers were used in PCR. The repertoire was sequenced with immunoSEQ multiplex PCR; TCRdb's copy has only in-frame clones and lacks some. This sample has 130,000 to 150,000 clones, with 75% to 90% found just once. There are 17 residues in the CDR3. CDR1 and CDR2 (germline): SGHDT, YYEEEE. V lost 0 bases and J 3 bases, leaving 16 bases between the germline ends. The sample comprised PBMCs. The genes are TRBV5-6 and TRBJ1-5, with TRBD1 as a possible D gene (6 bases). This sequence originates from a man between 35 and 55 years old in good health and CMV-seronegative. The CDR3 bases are TGTGCCAGCAGCTTGGGGCAGGGGATGAGTAACAATCAGCCCCAGCATTTT. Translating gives CASSLGQGMSNNQPQHF.